This is a list of T cell receptor beta chains from one sample in a study of cytomegalovirus exposure and HLA in healthy donors. Clones were read by immunoSEQ multiplex PCR, and TCRdb kept only the in-frame ones, dropping some. This table has 140,000 to 150,000 clones, 84% appearing once. Sample: PBMCs. These receptors all stem from a boy aged 2 to 10 in good health and CMV-seronegative. The CDR3 runs from the conserved cysteine through the conserved F or W. Fields, in order: clone size, J gene, D gene, V gene, CDR3 protein, CDR3 DNA. D genes are given only for firm matches. Clone sizes are given selectively: once, few, many, or a class where the clone is expanded.

>NA|TRBJ1-6|NA|TRBV7-2
CASSSNRVSSNSPLHF
TGTGCCAGCAGCAGCAACAGGGTATCAAGCAATTCACCCCTCCACTTT
>NA|TRBJ2-7|TRBD1|TRBV25-1
CASSATAGGYEQYF
TGTGCCAGCAGTGCCACGGCAGGGGGCTACGAGCAGTACTTC
>NA|TRBJ1-4|NA|TRBV2
CASSELTATNEKLFF
TGTGCCAGCAGTGAATTGACAGCAACTAATGAAAAACTGTTTTTT
>NA|TRBJ2-3|NA|TRBV6-4
CASSEGASTDTQYF
TGTGCCAGCAGTGAGGGGGCCTCCACAGATACGCAGTATTTT
>NA|TRBJ1-6|TRBD1|TRBV27
CASSFTQDRRSSYNSPLHF
TGTGCCAGCAGTTTTACTCAGGACAGGCGCAGCTCCTATAATTCACCCCTCCACTTT
>NA|TRBJ2-7|TRBD1|TRBV7-9
CSSSSGQGVRSEQYF
TGTTCCAGCAGCTCGGGACAGGGAGTACGCTCCGAGCAGTACTTC
>NA|TRBJ2-3|NA|TRBV6-4
CASSERSGFTDTQYF
TGTGCCAGCAGTGAGCGGAGCGGCTTCACAGATACGCAGTATTTT
>NA|TRBJ1-5|NA|TRBV18
CASSPGGDQPQHF
TGTGCCAGCTCACCGGGGGGTGATCAGCCCCAGCATTTT
>once|TRBJ2-7|TRBD2|TRBV6-1
CAIRGGAYEQYF
TGTGCCATCCGGGGGGGAGCCTACGAGCAGTACTTC
>few|TRBJ1-1|NA|TRBV7-9
CASSQGFGDEAFF
TGTGCCAGCAGCCAAGGGTTCGGGGATGAAGCTTTCTTT
>NA|TRBJ2-3|NA|TRBV18
CASSGRESTDTQYF
TGTGCCAGCTCTGGCAGGGAAAGCACAGATACGCAGTATTTT
>few|TRBJ1-1|TRBD1|TRBV9
CASSAQGRAFF
TGTGCCAGCAGCGCACAGGGGAGGGCTTTCTTT
>NA|TRBJ2-2|TRBD1|TRBV18
CASSGQGNTGELFF
TGTGCCAGCTCCGGACAGGGTAACACCGGGGAGCTGTTTTTT
>few|TRBJ1-1|NA|TRBV27
CASRPSRAVGTEAFF
TGTGCCAGCAGGCCCTCGCGGGCGGTGGGCACTGAAGCTTTCTTT
>NA|TRBJ2-1|TRBD2|TRBV7-6
CASSPGLAGGGVPNEQFF
TGTGCCAGCAGCCCCGGACTAGCGGGAGGGGGGGTCCCCAATGAGCAGTTCTTC
>NA|TRBJ2-3|TRBD2|TRBV29-1
CSVPTTSGRTDTQYF
TGCAGCGTACCGACAACTAGCGGCCGCACAGATACGCAGTATTTT
>NA|TRBJ2-5|NA|TRBV25-1
CASRLQETQYF
TGTGCCAGCAGACTCCAAGAGACCCAGTACTTC
>NA|TRBJ2-7|NA|TRBV2
CASSELVDEQYF
TGTGCCAGCAGTGAACTCGTCGACGAGCAGTACTTC
>NA|TRBJ1-2|NA|TRBV2
CASTLENSYGYTF
TGTGCCAGCACCCTGGAGAATTCTTATGGCTACACCTTC
>few|TRBJ1-2|NA|TRBV9
CASSVFGTSGGYTF
TGTGCCAGCAGCGTGTTTGGAACTAGTGGGGGGTACACCTTC
>NA|TRBJ2-1|NA|TRBV6-4
CASRRDSGYNEQFF
TGTGCCAGCAGGCGGGACAGTGGATACAATGAGCAGTTCTTC
>NA|TRBJ2-3|TRBD2|TRBV4-3
CASSHGWTSGSSGSPDTQYF
TGCGCCAGCAGCCACGGATGGACTAGCGGGAGCTCGGGGTCCCCAGATACGCAGTATTTT
>NA|TRBJ1-6|TRBD1|TRBV7-2
CASSPRDRTNSPLHF
TGTGCCAGCAGCCCGCGGGACAGGACAAATTCACCCCTCCACTTT
>NA|TRBJ2-3|TRBD1|TRBV19
CASSPLRGQGADTQYF
TGTGCCAGTAGCCCCCTCCGTGGACAGGGGGCAGATACGCAGTATTTT
>NA|TRBJ1-1|NA|TRBV4-2
CASSQDAFGGRITEAFF
TGTGCCAGCAGCCAAGATGCATTCGGAGGCCGGATCACTGAAGCTTTCTTT
>NA|TRBJ2-1|TRBD2|TRBV29-1
CSVGGSGIHHEQFF
TGCAGCGTTGGGGGTAGCGGGATTCACCATGAGCAGTTCTTC
>NA|TRBJ2-5|NA|TRBV19
CASSPQTGQETQYF
TGTGCCAGTAGTCCACAGACAGGACAAGAGACCCAGTACTTC
>once|TRBJ1-5|NA|TRBV27
CASSRGLSNQPQHF
TGTGCCAGCAGTCGCGGACTGAGCAATCAGCCCCAGCATTTT
>NA|TRBJ2-7|TRBD2|TRBV4-1
CASSQEPREALEQYF
TGCGCCAGCAGCCAAGAACCGCGGGAGGCTCTCGAGCAGTACTTC
>NA|TRBJ2-4|TRBD1|TRBV5-1
CASSLAPGQGPEGAKNIQYF
TGCGCCAGCAGCTTGGCCCCGGGACAGGGGCCCGAGGGTGCCAAAAACATTCAGTACTTC
>NA|TRBJ2-5|TRBD2|TRBV5-1
CASSKVLASGGRGPGTQYF
TGCGCCAGCAGCAAGGTCCTAGCTAGCGGGGGGCGTGGCCCCGGAACCCAGTACTTC
>few|TRBJ2-7|NA|TRBV27
CASSPAGAYEQYF
TGTGCCAGCAGTCCCGCTGGAGCCTACGAGCAGTACTTC
>few|TRBJ1-3|NA|TRBV6-5
CASTPGRTGNTIYF
TGTGCCAGCACCCCGGGGAGAACTGGAAACACCATATATTTT
>NA|TRBJ1-2|NA|TRBV5-5
CASSPQDPYGYTF
TGTGCCAGCAGCCCACAGGACCCCTATGGCTACACCTTC
>NA|TRBJ1-2|NA|TRBV19
CASSTRPAEGSPTGGYTF
TGTGCCAGTAGTACCCGCCCGGCCGAAGGATCCCCCACCGGGGGCTACACCTTC
>NA|TRBJ2-3|NA|TRBV19
CASSMASTDTQYF
TGTGCCAGTAGTATGGCCAGCACAGATACGCAGTATTTT
>NA|TRBJ1-4|NA|TRBV6-1
CASSEVGRNEKLFF
TGTGCCAGCAGTGAAGTAGGGAGAAATGAAAAACTGTTTTTT
>NA|TRBJ2-3|TRBD1|TRBV5-1
CASSPGQATDTQYF
TGCGCCAGCAGCCCGGGACAGGCCACAGATACGCAGTATTTT
>few|TRBJ2-2|TRBD1|TRBV28
CASSLKGALNTGELFF
TGTGCCAGCAGTTTGAAGGGGGCATTGAACACCGGGGAGCTGTTTTTT
>NA|TRBJ2-3|NA|TRBV2
CARGPLATDTQYF
TGTGCCAGGGGCCCCCTCGCGACAGATACGCAGTATTTT
>NA|TRBJ2-5|TRBD1|TRBV5-1
CASSLLPPISGTDQETQYF
TGCGCCAGCAGCTTGTTGCCGCCAATTTCGGGGACAGACCAAGAGACCCAGTACTTC
>NA|TRBJ2-3|NA|TRBV10-1
CASSDLRVTDTQYF
TGCGCCAGCAGTGATCTGAGGGTAACAGATACGCAGTATTTT
>NA|TRBJ2-5|TRBD1|TRBV5-1
CASTGGATGSMVETQYF
TGCGCCAGCACTGGGGGCGCGACAGGGAGTATGGTGGAGACCCAGTACTTC
>NA|TRBJ1-1|TRBD1|TRBV19
CASSLADRGTEAFF
TGTGCCAGTAGTTTAGCGGACAGGGGCACTGAAGCTTTCTTT
>NA|TRBJ2-7|NA|TRBV4-1
CASSKGRDNYEQYF
TGCGCCAGCAGCAAAGGAAGGGACAACTACGAGCAGTACTTC
>NA|TRBJ1-1|NA|TRBV7-9
CASSSSPDTEAFF
TGTGCCAGCAGCTCCTCTCCAGACACTGAAGCTTTCTTT
>NA|TRBJ2-7|TRBD2|TRBV28
CASSLISGRAPFEQYF
TGTGCCAGCAGTCTTATAAGCGGGAGGGCCCCATTCGAGCAGTACTTC
>once|TRBJ2-1|TRBD2|TRBV10-3
CAIKGTSGSEQFF
TGTGCCATCAAGGGGACTAGCGGATCTGAGCAGTTCTTC
>once|TRBJ2-2|TRBD2|TRBV5-1
CASSLGLAGGRGELFF
TGCGCCAGCAGCTTGGGACTAGCGGGAGGACGCGGGGAGCTGTTTTTT
>NA|TRBJ1-2|NA|TRBV7-9
CASSLGAGYGYTF
TGTGCCAGCAGCTTAGGGGCCGGCTATGGCTACACCTTC
>few|TRBJ2-7|TRBD2|TRBV9
CASSAGLAGYEQYF
TGTGCCAGCAGCGCGGGACTAGCGGGATACGAGCAGTACTTC
>NA|TRBJ1-2|NA|TRBV9
CASSVSGPTHRGYTF
TGTGCCAGCAGCGTATCGGGTCCGACGCACCGTGGCTACACCTTC
>NA|TRBJ2-7|NA|TRBV7-7
CASSPAVGVYEQYF
TGTGCCAGCAGCCCCGCGGTAGGGGTCTACGAGCAGTACTTC
>NA|TRBJ2-7|NA|TRBV6-6
CASSYQTYEQYF
TGTGCCAGCAGTTACCAAACCTACGAGCAGTACTTC
>NA|TRBJ1-1|NA|TRBV2
CASSDSEYTEAFF
TGTGCCAGCAGTGATTCGGAGTACACTGAAGCTTTCTTT
>NA|TRBJ2-2|TRBD2|TRBV6-4
CASSDGLDTGELFF
TGTGCCAGCAGTGACGGACTAGACACCGGGGAGCTGTTTTTT
>NA|TRBJ2-7|NA|TRBV11-2
CASSLGFRVASYEQYF
TGTGCCAGCAGCTTAGGGTTCAGGGTGGCTTCCTACGAGCAGTACTTC
>NA|TRBJ2-7|NA|TRBV28
CARRSHHEQYF
TGTGCCAGACGCAGTCACCACGAGCAGTACTTC
>NA|TRBJ2-3|TRBD1|TRBV5-1
CASSSFGTGESTDTQYF
TGCGCCAGCAGCTCATTCGGGACAGGGGAGAGCACAGATACGCAGTATTTT
>NA|TRBJ2-2|NA|TRBV27
CASSLWRTGELFF
TGTGCCAGCAGTTTATGGAGGACCGGGGAGCTGTTTTTT